The 23 T cell receptor beta chains reported below all come from one sample, sequenced in a study of T cell changes during pregnancy in multiple sclerosis. Produced via immunoSEQ multiplex PCR; TCRdb's table is partial and in-frame only. The data hold around 40,000 clones, with approximately 90% observed a single time. The source was CD4+ T cells from peripheral blood mononuclear cells, collected before pregnancy. The receptors stem from a female donor with multiple sclerosis, enrolled in a pregnancy study.

The chain couples TRBV7-9 to TRBJ2-7, with 8 nucleotides matching TRBD1. Germline V CDR1 and CDR2: SEHNR, FQNEAQ (reference sequence). The CDR3 sequence is 16 residues long. With V trimmed by 0 bases and J by 4 bases, 8 bases remained unmatched. CDR3 loop: CASSLAQGAFVYEQYF. The CDR3 DNA follows: TGTGCCAGCAGCTTAGCGCAGGGGGCGTTTGTGTACGAGCAGTACTTC.

The V gene is TRBV2, the J gene TRBJ2-3; D is perhaps TRBD1 (6 bases). Germline CDR1 and CDR2: SNHLY and FYNNEI. The CDR3 runs to 14 residues. V lost 6 bases and J lost 2, with 12 bases in between. The CDR3 DNA reads as TGTGCCAGCAGCCCGGACAGCCTCACAGATACGCAGTATTTT. Protein sequence: CASSPDSLTDTQYF.

The chain combines TRBV2 with TRBJ2-2, with 7 bases identical to TRBD1. CDR1 and CDR2 from the germline V gene are SNHLY and FYNNEI. The V segment lost 8 bases and the J segment 6 bases; nucleotides outside the gene matches: 12. The CDR3 extends over 15 amino acids. CDR3 bases: TGTGCCAGCTTTGGTCTTGACAGGGTGTCCGGGGAGCTGTTTTTT. This translates into CASFGLDRVSGELFF.

V usage is TRBV15 and J usage is TRBJ2-7; the match to TRBD2 covers 10 bases. Germline V lookup: CDR1 LNHNV, CDR2 YYDKDF (reference sequence). The CDR3 sequence is 16 residues long. Germline trimming cut 0 bases from V and 3 bases from J; bases unmatched to any gene: 5. The CDR3 sequence is CATSRDSTSGLYEQYF. The CDR3 DNA follows: TGTGCCACCAGCAGAGATTCGACTAGCGGGCTCTACGAGCAGTACTTC. The whole variable domain, remainder taken from reference TRBV15 and TRBJ2-7, is DAMVIQNPRYQVTQFGKPVTLSCSQTLNHNVMYWYQQKSSQAPKLLFHYYDKDFNNEADTPDNFQSRRPNTSFCFLDIRSPGLGDTAMYLCATSRDSTSGLYEQYFGPGTRLTVT.

The rearrangement joins TRBV5-5 to TRBJ1-2, with 10 bases identical to TRBD1. With 0 bases clipped from V and 5 bases from J, the junction kept 4 bases outside the gene matches. The CDR3 length is 15 residues. Germline-derived CDR1 and CDR2 are SGHKS and YYEKEE (reference sequence). CDR3 coding DNA: TGTGCCAGCAGCTTGGCGGTGGGACAGGGGTATGGCTACACCTTC. Amino acid sequence: CASSLAVGQGYGYTF.

The chain employs TRBV29-1 and TRBJ1-6, with a possible D match to TRBD1 (5 bases). CDR1 is SQVTM, CDR2 ANQGSEA, per germline. Trimming stripped 6 bases from V and 8 bases from J, with 17 bases between. This CDR3 contains 14 residues. CDR3 bases: TGCAGCGTCTTGGATTCAGGGAAGGATTCACCCCTCCACTTT. Amino acids: CSVLDSGKDSPLHF.

The V and J genes are TRBV7-3 and TRBJ2-3; a weak D match, TRBD1 (5 bases). This CDR3 spans 13 amino acids. The V end lost 6 bases, the J end lost 3 bases, and 10 bases lay between the germline ends. Germline loops: CDR1 SGHTA, CDR2 FQGTGA. CDR3 in DNA: TGTGCCAGCAGAGGGGATTCAACAGATACGCAGTATTTT. This translates into CASRGDSTDTQYF.

The rearrangement links TRBV2 to TRBJ1-5; TRBD1 might be the D (6 bases). The V end was cut by 5 bases, the J end by 6 bases, with 11 bases between. This CDR3 comprises 13 residues. The germline V gene has CDR1 SNHLY and CDR2 FYNNEI. The CDR3 here is CASSWGPGQPQHF. The CDR3 DNA reads as TGTGCCAGCAGTTGGGGGCCGGGTCAGCCCCAGCATTTT. Filled out from reference TRBV2 and TRBJ1-5, the complete variable domain reads EPEVTQTPSHQVTQMGQEVILRCVPISNHLYFYWYRQILGQKVEFLVSFYNNEISEKSEIFDDQFSVERPDGSNFTLKIRSTKLEDSAMYFCASSWGPGQPQHFGDGTRLSIL.

The chain carries TRBV18 and TRBJ1-5; D gene uncertain. Looked up from germline, CDR1 is KGHSH and CDR2 is LQKENI. The CDR3 sequence is 14 residues long. V lost 0 bases and J lost 5, with 8 bases in between. The CDR3 nucleotides are TGTGCCAGCTCACCACCGGGGAGATATCAGCCCCAGCATTTT. Translation gives CASSPPGRYQPQHF.

This chain connects TRBV6-6 to TRBJ1-2; weak D call: TRBD1 (5 bases). CDR1 MNHNY and CDR2 SVGAGI come from the germline V gene (reference sequence). The CDR3 is 13 amino acids. V lost 6 bases and J lost 4, with 12 bases in between. The CDR3 DNA sequence: TGTGCCAGCAGACAAGACAGAGGCTATGGCTACACCTTC. It encodes CASRQDRGYGYTF.

The V gene is TRBV5-4, the J gene TRBJ1-3; maybe TRBD1 (6 bases). This CDR3 has 14 amino acids. Germline V gene sequence: CDR1 SGHNT, CDR2 YYREEE (reference sequence). V lost 4 bases and J lost 0, with 8 bases in between. The CDR3 protein is CASSVDSSGNTIYF. CDR3 sequence (DNA): TGTGCCAGCAGCGTGGACAGCTCTGGAAACACCATATATTTT.

This chain links TRBV5-5 with TRBJ1-2; possible D gene TRBD1, 5 bases. V shed 0 bases and J shed 3 bases, with 9 bases lying between them. Germline V CDR1 and CDR2: SGHKS, YYEKEE (reference sequence). CDR3 length: 14 amino acids. CDR3 coding DNA: TGTGCCAGCAGCTTGGAAGGGGAACACTATGGCTACACCTTC. Translating gives CASSLEGEHYGYTF.

The chain links TRBV5-1 to TRBJ1-6; 8 bases line up with TRBD1. Germline V lookup: CDR1 SGHRS, CDR2 YFSETQ. This CDR3 comprises 15 residues. With 4 bases clipped from V and 6 bases from J, the junction kept 6 bases outside the gene matches. The CDR3 loop is CASSAGTGGNSPLHF. The DNA of the CDR3 is TGCGCCAGCAGCGCAGGGACAGGCGGTAATTCACCCCTCCACTTT. The whole variable domain, remainder taken from reference TRBV5-1 and TRBJ1-6, is KAGVTQTPRYLIKTRGQQVTLSCSPISGHRSVSWYQQTPGQGLQFLFEYFSETQRNKGNFPGRFSGRQFSNSRSEMNVSTLELGDSALYLCASSAGTGGNSPLHFGNGTRLTVT.

This chain connects TRBV2 to TRBJ1-1, with 8 positions matching TRBD1. This CDR3 contains 15 residues. The trim removed 5 bases at V and 3 bases at J, leaving 8 bases unmatched. Germline CDR1 reads SNHLY; CDR2 reads FYNNEI. CDR3 coding DNA: TGTGCCAGCAGTCACCTCTTGGACAGGGACACTGAAGCTTTCTTT. Amino acid sequence: CASSHLLDRDTEAFF. The full variable domain, its missing parts supplied by reference TRBV2 and TRBJ1-1, is EPEVTQTPSHQVTQMGQEVILRCVPISNHLYFYWYRQILGQKVEFLVSFYNNEISEKSEIFDDQFSVERPDGSNFTLKIRSTKLEDSAMYFCASSHLLDRDTEAFFGQGTRLTVV.

The chain couples TRBV9 to TRBJ2-1, with 7 bases fitting TRBD2. Germline assignment: CDR1 SGDLS and CDR2 YYNGEE. The J segment lost 3 bases and the V segment lost 4 bases, leaving 7 bases of the junction unmatched. This CDR3 contains 15 residues. CDR3 sequence reads: CASSFSSGDYNEQFF. The CDR3 bases are TGTGCCAGCAGCTTCAGCAGCGGGGACTACAATGAGCAGTTCTTC.

For this clone: Germline and junction disagree at one end, which may indicate a read error. CDR3 in DNA: TGTGCCAGCAGTTTAGGGCCGACTAACTATGGCTACACCTTC. Protein product: CASSLGPTNYGYTF. The rearrangement joins TRBV7-2 to TRBJ1-2; D not resolved. The CDR3 length is 14 residues. Germline CDR1 SGHTA, CDR2 FQGNSA. Looking up the rest from reference TRBV7-2 and TRBJ1-2 gives the full variable domain: GAGVSQSPSNKVTEKGKDVELRCDPISGHTALYWYRQSLGQGLEFLIYFQGNSAPDKSGLPSDRFSAERTGGSVSTLTIQRTQQEDSAVYLCASSLGPTNYGYTFGSGTRLTVV.

This clone was observed once. The J gene is TRBJ1-3, the V gene TRBV15; D possibly corresponds to TRBD1 (5 bases). Deletions cut 3 bases from V and 0 bases from J, with 15 bases between. The CDR3 covers 17 residues. From germline, CDR1 is LNHNV and CDR2 YYDKDF (reference sequence). The CDR3 region has the DNA TGTGCCACCAGCAGGGAAAGGACACTATTCTCTGGAAACACCATATATTTT. Amino acid sequence: CATSRERTLFSGNTIYF.

The chain carries TRBV5-6 and TRBJ2-7; 7 nucleotides agree with TRBD1. The CDR3 runs to 15 residues. Trimming cost V 3 bases and J 0 bases; bases outside gene matches: 6. CDR1 is SGHDT, CDR2 YYEEEE, per germline. The CDR3 DNA sequence: TGTGCCAGCAGCTCGATGACAGGGAACTCCTACGAGCAGTACTTC. This sequence encodes CASSSMTGNSYEQYF.

This sequence joins TRBV11-2 and TRBJ1-2; D remains ambiguous. This CDR3 has 12 residues. Looked up from germline, CDR1 is SGHAT and CDR2 is FQNNGV. Trimming removed 5 bases at V and 5 bases at J, with 9 bases between. The CDR3 sequence is CASSVGGYGYTF. The CDR3 region has the DNA TGTGCCAGCAGCGTAGGAGGTTATGGCTACACCTTC.

The chain carries TRBV6-1 and TRBJ2-7, with D possibly being TRBD1 (6 bases). With 3 bases removed from V and 0 bases from J, the gap between germline ends came to 12 bases. The CDR3 has 15 residues. Germline loops: CDR1 MNHNS, CDR2 SASEGT. CDR3 amino acids: CASSDRGILSYEQYF. In DNA, the CDR3 is TGTGCCAGCAGTGACAGGGGAATACTCTCCTACGAGCAGTACTTC.

The rearrangement links TRBV7-2 to TRBJ1-2, with a weak D call TRBD1 (5 bases). The CDR3 is 14 amino acids. Trimming cost V 1 base and J 2 bases, with 8 bases left between them. CDR1 SGHTA and CDR2 FQGNSA come from the germline V gene. The CDR3 sequence: CASSLGRGNYGYTF. DNA of the CDR3: TGTGCCAGCAGCTTAGGTCGGGGGAACTATGGCTACACCTTC.

This clone has just one count. The rearrangement uses TRBV11-2 and TRBJ1-6; no clear D. CDR3 length: 15 amino acids. With 1 base removed from V and 13 bases from J, the gap between germline ends came to 17 bases. CDR1 and CDR2 (germline): SGHAT, FQNNGV. This chain's CDR3 is CASSLVSGSGGPLHF. The CDR3, as DNA: TGTGCCAGCAGCTTAGTATCTGGCAGTGGCGGGCCCCTCCACTTT.

The chain combines TRBV12-5 with TRBJ1-2; D might be TRBD1 (5 bases). Trimming cost V 0 bases and J 11 bases, with 16 bases left between them. Per the germline V gene, CDR1 is LGHNT and CDR2 is FRNRAP. This CDR3 has 14 amino acids. This CDR3 is CASGLVSGIGGYTF. The DNA of the CDR3 is TGTGCTAGTGGTTTGGTTTCCGGGATCGGGGGGTACACCTTC.